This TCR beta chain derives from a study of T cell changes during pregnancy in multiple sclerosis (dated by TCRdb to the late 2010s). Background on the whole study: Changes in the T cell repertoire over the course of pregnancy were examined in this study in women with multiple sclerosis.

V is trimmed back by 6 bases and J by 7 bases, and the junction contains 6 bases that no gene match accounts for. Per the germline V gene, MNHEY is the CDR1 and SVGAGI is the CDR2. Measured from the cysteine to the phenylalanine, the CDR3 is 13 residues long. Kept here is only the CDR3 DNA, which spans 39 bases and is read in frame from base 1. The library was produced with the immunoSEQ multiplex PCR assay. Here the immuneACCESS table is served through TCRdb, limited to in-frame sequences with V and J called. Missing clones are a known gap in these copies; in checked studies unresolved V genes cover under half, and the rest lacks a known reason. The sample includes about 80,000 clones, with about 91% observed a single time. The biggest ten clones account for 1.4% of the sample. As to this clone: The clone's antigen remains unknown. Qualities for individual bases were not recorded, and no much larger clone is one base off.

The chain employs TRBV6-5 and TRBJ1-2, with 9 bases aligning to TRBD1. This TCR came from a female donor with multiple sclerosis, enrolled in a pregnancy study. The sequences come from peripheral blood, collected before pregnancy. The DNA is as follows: TGTGCCAGCAGGAAACAGGGGGCCGGTGGCTACACCTTC. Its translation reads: CASRKQGAGGYTF.